Below are 32 T cell receptor beta chains sequenced from a single sample in a study of T-cell reconstitution after alpha-beta-depleted transplantation in children. This sample's TCRbeta library carried unique molecular identifier barcodes. TCRdb re-called the PCR reads through MiXCR, storing one row per CDR3 protein. This table has around 100,000 distinct CDR3 sequences, about a tenth appearing once. The source material was PBMCs, sampled before TCRalphabeta/CD19-depleted stem cell transplant. The source is a boy younger than 10 with acute lymphoblastic leukemia, due to receive a stem cell transplant.

This clonotype was observed a few times. V usage is TRBV18 and J usage is TRBJ1-1; 9 bases agree with TRBD1. This CDR3 spans 16 amino acids. V lost 3 bases and J lost 5; bases outside the gene matches: 10. CDR1 is KGHSH, CDR2 LQKENI, per germline. Here the CDR3 reads CASSPEDRGDRTEAFF. The CDR3 DNA reads as TGTGCCAGCTCACCTGAGGACAGGGGCGATAGAACTGAAGCTTTCTTT.

DNA for the CDR3: TGTGCCAGCAGCTTAGTTTCTGCGTCCTACGAGCAGTACTTC. It is translated as CASSLVSASYEQYF. This sequence joins TRBV7-9 and TRBJ2-7; D is unresolved. The CDR3 is 14 residues long. Looked up from germline, CDR1 is SEHNR and CDR2 is FQNEAQ (reference sequence). Trimming left V 1 base short and J 1 base short, with 8 bases between.

This sequence joins TRBV28 and TRBJ2-7; weak D call: TRBD1 (5 bases). V shed 6 bases and J shed 3 bases, with 15 bases lying between them. CDR3 length equals 14 residues. CDR1 is MDHEN and CDR2 is SYDVKM in the germline V gene. The CDR3 DNA follows: TGTGCCAGCAGGGATGACAGCCTCTACTACGAGCAGTACTTC. This translates into CASRDDSLYYEQYF.

This clonotype appeared many times. The rearrangement links TRBV20-1 to TRBJ1-1, with D unresolved. V shed 1 base and J shed 1 base, with 7 bases lying between them. The germline V gene encodes CDR1 DFQATT and CDR2 SNEGSKA (reference sequence). The CDR3 has 13 amino acids. CDR3 bases: TGCAGTGCTAGAGGGACTGGGAACACTGAAGCTTTCTTT. This gives the protein CSARGTGNTEAFF.

The genes are TRBV5-1 and TRBJ1-3; no clear D. The V end was cut by 0 bases, the J end by 0 bases, with 7 bases between. The CDR3 consists of 15 residues. CDR1 is SGHRS, CDR2 YFSETQ, per germline. DNA of the CDR3: TGCGCCAGCAGCTTGGACTCATACTCTGGAAACACCATATATTTT. Its protein product is CASSLDSYSGNTIYF.

Regarding this clonotype: The conserved closing phenylalanine or tryptophan is absent in this CDR3, likely reflecting a read error. The gene calls are TRBV30 and TRBJ1-4; TRBD1 matches 7 bases. V gave up 6 bases and J gave up 8 bases; unmatched junction bases: 6. Germline V gene sequence: CDR1 GTSNPN, CDR2 SVGIG (reference sequence). This CDR3 spans 12 amino acids. In DNA form, the CDR3 reads TGTGCCTGCAGGGGGGCCGGAGAAAAACTGTTTTAT. Amino acid sequence: CACRGAGEKLFY.

This clonotype was counted at least ten times. This chain connects TRBV20-1 to TRBJ2-1, with D possibly TRBD1 on 6 matching bases. The CDR3 totals 11 residues. The germline V gene has CDR1 DFQATT and CDR2 SNEGSKA (reference sequence). Trimming pared 3 bases from V and 9 bases from J, leaving 9 bases between. The CDR3 bases are TGCAGTGCTAGTCCAGGGGTTGAGCAGTTCTTC. Its translation is CSASPGVEQFF.

The genes are TRBV7-3 and TRBJ2-1, with 7 positions matching TRBD1. V was pared by 4 bases and J by 12 bases, with 12 bases of the junction left unmatched. The length of the CDR3 is 14 residues. Germline CDR1 and CDR2: SGHTA and FQGTGA. CDR3 nucleotide sequence: TGTGCCAGCAGCTCGGGACAGTATGCCGGACGGCAGTTCTTC. Translating gives CASSSGQYAGRQFF.

There are a few counts of this clonotype. The V and J genes are TRBV5-6 and TRBJ2-7; no reliable D call. Germline values: CDR1 SGHDT, CDR2 YYEEEE. This CDR3 region has 12 residues. V was pared by 3 bases and J by 5 bases, with 9 bases between. The CDR3 here is CASSSASNEQYF. The CDR3 region has the DNA TGTGCCAGCAGCTCAGCCTCTAACGAGCAGTACTTC. The whole variable domain, filled in from reference TRBV5-6 and TRBJ2-7, reads DAGVTQSPTHLIKTRGQQVTLRCSPKSGHDTVSWYQQALGQGPQFIFQYYEEEERQRGNFPDRFSGHQFPNYSSELNVNALLLGDSALYLCASSSASNEQYFGPGTRLTVT.

The gene calls are TRBV20-1 and TRBJ2-2, with D possibly being TRBD2 (5 bases). Germline CDR1 and CDR2: DFQATT and SNEGSKA (reference sequence). The V gene lost 5 bases and the J gene lost 5 bases, with 12 bases spanning the gap. The CDR3 extends over 13 amino acids. CDR3 bases: TGCAGTGCTCCCACTCCGGGGACCGGGGAGCTGTTTTTT. This gives the protein CSAPTPGTGELFF.

This clonotype appeared a few times. The rearrangement links TRBV7-2 to TRBJ2-1, with D unresolved. The CDR3 runs 15 residues. Per the germline V gene, CDR1 is SGHTA and CDR2 is FQGNSA. The V and J ends lost 4 bases and 0 bases respectively, with 10 bases between them. The CDR3 coding sequence is TGTGCCAGCAGCTCGTACTTTAGCTCCTACAATGAGCAGTTCTTC. This encodes CASSSYFSSYNEQFF.

In its sample, this clonotype was seen a few times. The CDR3 DNA reads as TGTGCCAGCAGCTCCCGCCCCACTAGCGGGAGGGGTACCGGGGAGCTGTTTTTT. Its translation: CASSSRPTSGRGTGELFF. The chain uses TRBV11-2 and TRBJ2-2; 13 positions agree with TRBD2. J was trimmed by 5 bases and V by 4 bases; bases with no gene match: 10. This CDR3 has 18 amino acids. Germline assignment: CDR1 SGHAT and CDR2 FQNNGV. Together with reference TRBV11-2 and TRBJ2-2, the CDR3 gives the full variable domain: EAGVAQSPRYKIIEKRQSVAFWCNPISGHATLYWYQQILGQGPKLLIQFQNNGVVDDSQLPKDRFSAERLKGVDSTLKIQPAKLEDSAVYLCASSSRPTSGRGTGELFFGEGSRLTVL.

The genes are TRBV20-1 and TRBJ2-5; 11 positions agree with TRBD2. The CDR3 is 15 amino acids. Germline-derived CDR1 and CDR2 are DFQATT and SNEGSKA (reference sequence). J was trimmed by 5 bases and V by 5 bases; bases with no gene match: 10. This CDR3 is CSALLGLAGGETQYF. The CDR3 DNA reads TGCAGTGCTCTCCTCGGACTAGCGGGTGGGGAGACCCAGTACTTC.

This clonotype came up a few times. The V and J genes are TRBV20-1 and TRBJ2-1; D ambiguous. Trimming took 6 bases from V and 9 from J, leaving 27 bases between them. The germline V gene has CDR1 DFQATT and CDR2 SNEGSKA (reference sequence). This CDR3 has 16 amino acids. The CDR3 region has the DNA TGCAGTGCGGGAAGACTGGATGAGAGCTTGATCCCTGAGCAGTTCTTC. As protein: CSAGRLDESLIPEQFF.

This clonotype was observed at least ten times. This sequence joins TRBV5-4 and TRBJ2-7, with 7 bases aligning to TRBD2. The CDR3 length is 15 residues. From germline, CDR1 is SGHNT and CDR2 YYREEE (reference sequence). Trimming removed 0 bases from V and 3 bases from J; junction bases left unmatched: 6. The DNA for the CDR3 is TGTGCCAGCAGCTTGGAGGCTAGCGGTCGCTACGAGCAGTACTTC. It specifies CASSLEASGRYEQYF.

There are a few counts of this clonotype. V usage is TRBV20-1 and J usage is TRBJ2-7, with 13 positions matching TRBD2. Unmatched junction bases numbered 8, after V lost 6 bases and J lost 0 bases. The CDR3 runs 16 residues. CDR1 DFQATT and CDR2 SNEGSKA come from the germline V gene (reference sequence). The CDR3 protein is CSAPGLAGLHSYEQYF. The CDR3 bases are TGCAGTGCCCCGGGACTAGCGGGACTTCACTCCTACGAGCAGTACTTC.

This clonotype was picked up a small number of times. The chain couples TRBV3-1 to TRBJ2-2, with D possibly TRBD2 on 6 matching bases. The CDR3 sequence is 17 residues long. CDR1 and CDR2 from the germline V gene are LGHDT and YNNKEL (reference sequence). The V end lost 0 bases, the J end lost 2 bases, and 13 bases lay between the germline ends. The CDR3 loop reads CASSQDPPGANTGELFF. CDR3 nucleotide sequence: TGTGCCAGCAGCCAAGATCCGCCGGGAGCAAACACCGGGGAGCTGTTTTTT.

This clonotype has ten or more counts. The V gene is TRBV5-1, the J gene TRBJ2-3; no clear D gene. The V end lost 4 bases, the J end lost 3 bases, and 9 bases lay between the germline ends. This CDR3 has 13 amino acids. Germline CDR1 and CDR2: SGHRS and YFSETQ. CDR3 coding DNA: TGCGCCAGCAGCCCGGAGAGGACAGATACGCAGTATTTT. This sequence encodes CASSPERTDTQYF.

The chain is built from TRBV5-6 and TRBJ2-3, with TRBD2 matching over 11 bases. V lost 1 base and J lost 0; bases outside the gene matches: 7. Germline V gene sequence: CDR1 SGHDT, CDR2 YYEEEE. The CDR3 contains 18 residues. The CDR3 DNA sequence: TGTGCCAGCAGCTTGATCGGTAGCGGGAGGGCTAGCACAGATACGCAGTATTTT. Translation: CASSLIGSGRASTDTQYF.

This chain links TRBV5-1 with TRBJ2-6; 10 bases agree with TRBD1. Trimming took 3 bases from V and 3 from J; bases not matched to a gene: 6. The germline gives CDR1 SGHRS, CDR2 YFSETQ. This CDR3 spans 17 amino acids. The CDR3 region has the DNA TGCGCCAGCAGCTCAGGGACAGGGGTCTATGGGGCCAACGTCCTGACTTTC. Residues: CASSSGTGVYGANVLTF.

This clonotype has a count of ten or more. The genes are TRBV5-1 and TRBJ2-7; D not resolved. Between the trimmed V and J ends, which lost 2 bases and 2 bases, there was a span of 8 bases. CDR3 length: 13 residues. The germline V gene has CDR1 SGHRS and CDR2 YFSETQ. In DNA, the CDR3 is TGCGCCAGCAGCTTAAGCGCAGCCTACGAGCAGTACTTC. The encoded protein is CASSLSAAYEQYF.

V usage is TRBV30 and J usage is TRBJ2-7, with TRBD2 identical over 9 bases. Losses at the gene ends were 3 bases for V and 2 bases for J; bases not matched to a gene: 5. Germline CDR1 is GTSNPN and CDR2 is SVGIG (reference sequence). This CDR3 comprises 14 residues. CDR3 coding DNA: TGTGCCTGGAGACGGCTAGCGGGGACCTACGAGCAGTACTTC. Translated, it gives CAWRRLAGTYEQYF.

This clonotype has only a few counts. The chain uses TRBV2 and TRBJ1-1; D not certain. Germline V gives CDR1 SNHLY, CDR2 FYNNEI. V was shortened by 8 bases and J by 3 bases, with 10 bases between the two germline ends. This CDR3 is 12 amino acids long. The CDR3 loop reads CASGYGDTEAFF. In DNA, the CDR3 is TGTGCCAGCGGCTACGGGGACACTGAAGCTTTCTTT.

On this clonotype itself: Since a much larger clone is just one base distant, this may be a read error. Here the CDR3 reads CAISFLGRGSGRNTEAFF. In DNA form, the CDR3 reads TGTGCCATCAGTTTTTTAGGTAGGGGAAGCGGGAGGAACACTGAAGCTTTCTTT. The chain recombines TRBV12-3 or TRBV12-4 with TRBJ1-1; maybe TRBD1 (5 bases). This CDR3 comprises 18 residues.

The chain is built from TRBV25-1 and TRBJ2-1; maybe TRBD1 (5 bases). This CDR3 has 14 residues. V was shortened by 6 bases and J by 4 bases, with 13 bases between the two germline ends. From germline, CDR1 is MGHDK and CDR2 SYGVNS. The CDR3 here is CASRPWGQYNEQFF. The CDR3 nucleotides read TGTGCCAGCAGGCCGTGGGGCCAGTACAATGAGCAGTTCTTC.

This clonotype was recorded many times. The chain couples TRBV19 to TRBJ2-5; D may correspond to TRBD1 or TRBD2 (7 bases each). V shed 9 bases and J shed 1 base, with 18 bases lying between them. Looked up from germline, CDR1 is LNHDA and CDR2 is SQIVND (reference sequence). The CDR3 has 15 residues. The CDR3: CASTPGGQIQETQYF. The CDR3 region has the DNA TGTGCCAGCACGCCGGGGGGACAGATCCAAGAGACCCAGTACTTC.

This clonotype was seen a handful of times. The V and J genes are TRBV3-1 and TRBJ2-1; 8 bases fit TRBD2. Germline CDR1 and CDR2: LGHDT and YNNKEL (reference sequence). This CDR3 is built from 14 residues. V lost 4 bases and J lost 5; bases outside the gene matches: 4. The CDR3 DNA is TGTGCCAGCAGCCCCTGGACTAGCCACAATGAGCAGTTCTTC. Translated, it gives CASSPWTSHNEQFF.

This clonotype was seen a handful of times. J is TRBJ1-1 and V is TRBV16; D remains ambiguous. Germline CDR1 and CDR2: KGHSY and FQNENV. The V gene lost 2 bases and the J gene lost 4 bases, with 11 bases spanning the gap. The CDR3 sequence is 14 residues long. The CDR3 nucleotides are TGTGCCAGCAGCCAAACCGAGGTGAGCACTGAAGCTTTCTTT. This codes for CASSQTEVSTEAFF.

This clonotype was observed a few times. The rearrangement links TRBV5-1 to TRBJ1-5, with unresolved D. Between the trimmed V and J ends, which lost 0 bases and 7 bases, there was a span of 11 bases. The V gene's germline CDR1 is SGHRS and CDR2 YFSETQ. The CDR3 loop spans 14 amino acids. The CDR3 loop reads CASSLAAGDQPQHF. DNA of the CDR3: TGCGCCAGCAGCTTGGCCGCGGGAGACCAGCCCCAGCATTTT. Together with reference TRBV5-1 and TRBJ1-5, the CDR3 gives the full variable domain: KAGVTQTPRYLIKTRGQQVTLSCSPISGHRSVSWYQQTPGQGLQFLFEYFSETQRNKGNFPGRFSGRQFSNSRSEMNVSTLELGDSALYLCASSLAAGDQPQHFGDGTRLSIL.

This clonotype was seen at least ten times. The chain employs TRBV6-1 and TRBJ2-1; D is possibly TRBD1 or TRBD2 (5 bases each). The CDR3 contains 13 residues. V lost 6 bases to trimming and J lost 5 bases, with 11 bases between them. The germline V gene encodes CDR1 MNHNS and CDR2 SASEGT. This CDR3 is CASRVREHNEQFF. The CDR3 bases are TGTGCCAGCAGAGTCAGGGAGCACAATGAGCAGTTCTTC.

This clonotype was counted ten times or more. For the CDR3, the DNA is TGTGCCAGCAGCTTTCAGGGATATAGCAATCAGCCCCAGCATTTT. This codes for CASSFQGYSNQPQHF. The chain carries TRBV5-8 and TRBJ1-5, with D perhaps matching TRBD1 (5 bases). The V end lost 2 bases, the J end lost 0 bases, and 9 bases lay between the germline ends. The CDR3 has 15 amino acids. CDR1 is SGHTS, CDR2 YDEGEE, per germline.

This clonotype showed up just a few times. The chain carries TRBV20-1 and TRBJ2-7; a possible D gene is TRBD1 (5 bases). The CDR3 sequence is 14 residues long. The germline gives CDR1 DFQATT, CDR2 SNEGSKA (reference sequence). V dropped 0 bases and J dropped 3 bases, with 12 bases sitting between them. As DNA, the CDR3 is TGCAGTGCTAGAGATCAGGCAGGGATCTACGAGCAGTACTTC. Translated, it gives CSARDQAGIYEQYF.